This is a list of T cell receptor beta chains from one sample in a study of beta chain features in type 1 diabetes. The data were produced by immunoSEQ multiplex PCR, yet TCRdb's version contains in-frame clones alone and is incomplete. The table includes 150,000 or so clones, about 63% detected once. Sequencing used naive CD4+ T cells from blood. The origin of the receptors is a man aged 25-45 years with type 1 diabetes. Both conserved end residues are part of each CDR3. A D gene is named only where the DNA matches it firmly. The listing skips clone size in some rows; elsewhere it reads once, few, many or a size class.

j_call,v_call,clone_size,d_call,cdr3_aa,cdr3_nt
TRBJ1-1,TRBV29-1,NA,NA,CSVQQGYTEAFF,TGCAGCGTTCAACAGGGCTACACTGAAGCTTTCTTT
TRBJ2-7,TRBV18,NA,TRBD2,CASSPGLADEQYF,TGTGCCAGCTCACCCGGACTAGCGGACGAGCAGTACTTC
TRBJ2-1,TRBV23-1,few,NA,CASSQSEVVLLFF,TGCGCCAGCAGTCAATCGGAGGTAGTTTTGCTGTTCTTC
TRBJ2-3,TRBV1,few,NA,CTSSQDWRLAANTQYF,TGCACCAGCAGCCAAGATTGGAGACTAGCGGCGAATACGCAGTATTTT
TRBJ2-7,TRBV23-1,NA,TRBD1,CASSCGTGARSYEQYF,TGCGCCAGCAGTTGCGGGACAGGGGCTAGGTCCTACGAGCAGTACTTC
TRBJ1-2,TRBV29-1,NA,NA,CSAVSTSYGYTF,TGCAGCGCCGTTTCGACGAGCTATGGCTACACCTTC
TRBJ1-5,TRBV6-5,NA,NA,CASSPETGSNQPQHF,TGTGCCAGCAGCCCCGAGACGGGTAGCAATCAGCCCCAGCATTTT
TRBJ1-1,TRBV11-3,NA,NA,CASSLVEDTEAFF,TGTGCCAGCAGCTTAGTCGAGGACACTGAAGCTTTCTTT
TRBJ2-7,TRBV7-2,few,NA,CASSPLDSSVAEQYF,TGTGCCAGCAGCCCCCTGGACAGTTCCGTCGCCGAGCAGTACTTC
TRBJ1-2,TRBV6-5,NA,NA,CASLLRAQSKGYTF,TGTGCCAGCCTTTTGCGGGCCCAATCGAAGGGCTACACCTTC
TRBJ1-2,TRBV27,NA,NA,CASSPTGFGYTF,TGTGCCAGCAGTCCGACAGGATTTGGCTACACCTTC
TRBJ1-2,TRBV10-3,NA,NA,CAISGRLSGGYTF,TGTGCCATCAGTGGACGGCTATCTGGGGGCTACACCTTC
TRBJ2-1,TRBV7-2,NA,NA,CASSLGPEGGQGEQFF,TGTGCCAGCAGCTTAGGCCCCGAGGGGGGGCAAGGGGAGCAGTTCTTC
TRBJ2-2,TRBV29-1,NA,TRBD1,CSVETGGYTGELFF,TGCAGCGTTGAGACAGGGGGATACACCGGGGAGCTGTTTTTT
TRBJ1-2,TRBV28,few,NA,CASTSGPAYGYTF,TGTGCCAGCACCTCGGGGCCAGCCTATGGCTACACCTTC
TRBJ2-5,TRBV7-9,once,NA,CASSQQGQYVKTQYF,TGTGCCAGCAGCCAGCAAGGACAGTACGTGAAGACCCAGTACTTC
TRBJ2-6,TRBV9,few,NA,CASSVERANGANVLTF,TGTGCCAGCAGCGTAGAGAGGGCCAACGGGGCCAACGTCCTGACTTTC
TRBJ2-1,TRBV6-5,NA,NA,CASSPGELHNEQFF,TGTGCCAGCTCCCCCGGGGAGCTTCACAATGAGCAGTTCTTC
TRBJ2-3,TRBV29-1,NA,NA,CSVEDGPRLRDF,TGCAGCGTTGAAGATGGCCCCCGGCTCAGGGATTTT
TRBJ2-7,TRBV7-9,NA,NA,CASSLLQGPYEQYF,TGTGCCAGCAGCTTACTCCAAGGACCCTACGAGCAGTACTTC
TRBJ2-1,TRBV13,few,TRBD1,CASSNRDRDYSEQFF,TGTGCCAGCAGCAACCGGGACAGGGACTACAGTGAGCAGTTCTTC
TRBJ2-7,TRBV14,few,NA,CASSQVRTYEQYF,TGTGCCAGCAGCCAAGTCAGAACCTACGAGCAGTACTTC
TRBJ2-1,TRBV30,NA,TRBD1,CAWRGTGHNEQFF,TGTGCCTGGAGGGGGACAGGGCACAATGAGCAGTTCTTC
TRBJ2-3,TRBV11-2,NA,NA,CASSSLRRTYTQYF,TGTGCCAGCAGCTCCTTAAGGAGGACATATACGCAGTATTTT
TRBJ2-5,TRBV29-1,NA,NA,CSVAEGAKTQYF,TGCAGCGTTGCGGAGGGCGCAAAGACCCAGTACTTC
TRBJ2-3,TRBV29-1,NA,NA,CSVEYVTVNTQYF,TGCAGCGTTGAATATGTGACGGTCAATACGCAGTATTTT
TRBJ2-5,TRBV15,NA,NA,CATSRESRRGETQYF,TGTGCCACCAGCAGGGAGTCCCGGAGAGGGGAGACCCAGTACTTC
TRBJ2-1,TRBV29-1,few,TRBD2,CSVTPGLANGNEQFF,TGCAGCGTTACACCGGGACTAGCAAACGGAAATGAGCAGTTCTTC
TRBJ2-1,TRBV7-9,NA,TRBD1,CASRLQGKVRNEQFF,TGTGCCAGCAGGTTACAGGGGAAAGTTAGGAATGAGCAGTTCTTC
TRBJ1-1,TRBV15,NA,NA,CATSREEGYTEAFF,TGTGCCACCAGCAGAGAAGAAGGTTACACTGAAGCTTTCTTT
TRBJ2-7,TRBV30,few,NA,CAWSPGPYEQYF,TGTGCCTGGAGCCCCGGGCCCTACGAGCAGTACTTC
TRBJ1-1,TRBV30,few,NA,CAWNREASRAFF,TGTGCCTGGAATCGGGAAGCGTCTCGGGCTTTCTTT
TRBJ1-2,TRBV7-2,few,NA,CASRIDVFGASGYTF,TGTGCCAGCAGAATCGACGTTTTCGGGGCCTCTGGCTACACCTTC
TRBJ2-2,TRBV29-1,few,NA,CSVFRDTATGELFF,TGCAGCGTTTTCCGGGACACAGCCACCGGGGAGCTGTTTTTT
TRBJ1-1,TRBV29-1,NA,NA,CSTSDRIEAFF,TGCAGCACTTCAGACAGGATTGAAGCTTTCTTT
TRBJ2-3,TRBV7-2,few,NA,CASSLLRNSGTDTQYF,TGTGCCAGCAGCTTACTGCGGAACAGTGGCACAGATACGCAGTATTTT
TRBJ1-6,TRBV7-9,NA,NA,CASGGSTLHF,TGTGCCAGCGGGGGTTCCACCCTCCACTTT
TRBJ2-6,TRBV15,NA,NA,CATSRDLGSGANVLTF,TGTGCCACCAGCAGAGATCTCGGCTCTGGGGCCAACGTCCTGACTTTC
TRBJ2-5,TRBV7-2,NA,TRBD1,CASSDTTGSGTQYF,TGTGCCAGCAGCGACACGACAGGGTCGGGGACCCAGTACTTC
TRBJ2-5,TRBV11-2,NA,TRBD1,CASTQSGGGKETQYF,TGTGCCAGCACACAGTCAGGGGGTGGTAAAGAGACCCAGTACTTC
TRBJ2-1,TRBV7-9,NA,NA,CASSFGISSGSYNEQFF,TGTGCCAGCAGCTTCGGCATTTCATCTGGCTCCTACAATGAGCAGTTCTTC
TRBJ2-5,TRBV10-3,NA,NA,CAISAGLTGGETQYF,TGTGCCATCAGTGCGGGACTCACAGGTGGAGAGACCCAGTACTTC
TRBJ2-5,TRBV29-1,NA,NA,CSVDGTVSQETQYF,TGCAGCGTTGACGGGACTGTGTCCCAAGAGACCCAGTACTTC
TRBJ2-4,TRBV2,NA,NA,CASSELNFQYF,TGTGCCAGCAGTGAACTTAACTTTCAGTACTTC
TRBJ2-4,TRBV30,NA,NA,CAWNHRLAKNIQYF,TGTGCCTGGAATCACCGACTAGCCAAAAACATTCAGTACTTC
TRBJ2-3,TRBV2,NA,TRBD2,CASSEGLAGTDTQYF,TGTGCCAGCAGCGAGGGACTAGCGGGGACAGATACGCAGTATTTT
TRBJ2-2,TRBV30,NA,NA,CAWIEATNTGELFF,TGTGCCTGGATTGAAGCAACGAACACCGGGGAGCTGTTTTTT
TRBJ2-1,TRBV7-9,NA,TRBD2,CASSKKPTSGSNEQFF,TGTGCCAGCAGCAAGAAACCCACTAGCGGGAGCAATGAGCAGTTCTTC
TRBJ2-3,TRBV10-2,NA,NA,CASSEALGDTQYF,TGCGCCAGCAGTGAGGCACTTGGGGATACGCAGTATTTT